The 23 T cell receptor beta chains listed next were all sequenced from one sample in a study of cytotoxic CD8 clonotypes in ibrutinib-treated CLL. Sequenced by immunoSEQ multiplex PCR; TCRdb stores in-frame clones only, minus some. The sample records tens of thousands of clones, roughly two thirds being singletons. Here the sequenced sample was PBMCs, taken at disease progression, from a patient treated with ibrutinib. Every receptor here comes from a human donor with chronic lymphocytic leukemia.

In this sample, this clone turned up once. The chain joins TRBV5-1 to TRBJ2-1; TRBD2 might be the D (6 bases). CDR3 length: 15 residues. The germline V and J ends were trimmed by 0 bases and 6 bases, with 13 bases remaining between them. The V gene's germline CDR1 is SGHRS and CDR2 YFSETQ. The CDR3 is CASSLGPGLPNEQFF. The CDR3, as DNA: TGCGCCAGCAGCTTGGGACCGGGACTCCCCAATGAGCAGTTCTTC.

The chain employs TRBV5-1 and TRBJ2-7, with D possibly being TRBD1 or TRBD2 (6 bases each). V gave up 4 bases and J gave up 0 bases, with 14 bases separating them. Germline CDR1 reads SGHRS; CDR2 reads YFSETQ. The CDR3 spans 15 residues. CDR3 in amino acids: CASSLSGANSYEQYF. CDR3 bases: TGCGCCAGCAGCCTGTCGGGGGCTAACTCCTACGAGCAGTACTTC.

The genes are TRBV4-1 and TRBJ2-5, with TRBD1 matching over 10 bases. J lost 5 bases, V lost 6 bases, and 9 bases had no gene match. Germline V gene lookup returns CDR1 MGHRA and CDR2 YSYEKL. The CDR3 covers 15 residues. Here the CDR3 reads CASSQPGTGDETQYF. In DNA form, the CDR3 reads TGCGCCAGCAGTCAACCCGGGACAGGGGATGAGACCCAGTACTTC.

CDR3 bases: TGTGCCAGCATCCCGATAGACAGGGGCCTTAATTCACCCCTCCACTTT. This gives the protein CASIPIDRGLNSPLHF. V gene TRBV7-2 combines with J gene TRBJ1-6; 8 nucleotides match TRBD1. The CDR3 runs to 16 residues. Germline V gene sequence: CDR1 SGHTA, CDR2 FQGNSA. V was pared by 7 bases and J by 6 bases, with 11 bases of the junction left unmatched.

The chain links TRBV6-4 to TRBJ2-2, with D uncertain. V shed 4 bases and J shed 2 bases, with 5 bases lying between them. The germline V gene has CDR1 MRHNA and CDR2 SNTAGT. CDR3 size: 13 residues. The CDR3 DNA is TGTGCCAGCAGTGTGGACAACACCGGGGAGCTGTTTTTT. It codes for CASSVDNTGELFF.

V gene TRBV11-2 combines with J gene TRBJ2-7; 7 nucleotides agree with TRBD2. Germline values: CDR1 SGHAT, CDR2 FQNNGV. CDR3 length: 15 amino acids. The junction had 5 bases not matched to a gene; V was cut back by 0 bases and J by 3 bases. The CDR3 is CASSLDRASGYEQYF. The CDR3 DNA sequence: TGTGCCAGCAGCTTAGATCGGGCTAGCGGCTACGAGCAGTACTTC.

The chain recombines TRBV6-1 with TRBJ1-2; TRBD1 agrees at 7 bases. The CDR3 totals 16 residues. Trimming at V came to 4 bases and at J to 1 base, leaving 9 bases not matched to a gene. Germline-derived CDR1 and CDR2 are MNHNS and SASEGT. CDR3 region: CASSVRLTGDNYGYTF. In DNA, the CDR3 is TGTGCCAGCAGTGTCCGCCTCACAGGGGATAACTATGGCTACACCTTC.

V usage is TRBV28 and J usage is TRBJ1-2; TRBD1 agrees at 8 bases. The CDR3 totals 16 residues. Germline V lookup: CDR1 MDHEN, CDR2 SYDVKM. Trimming cost V 4 bases and J 2 bases; bases outside gene matches: 9. CDR3 sequence (DNA): TGTGCCAGCAGTTCCGGACAGGGAGCGGTAAACTATGGCTACACCTTC. Protein: CASSSGQGAVNYGYTF.

The chain links TRBV6-1 to TRBJ2-1; 8 bases are shared with TRBD2. V was clipped by 11 bases and J by 0 bases; unmatched bases: 9. Germline CDR1 reads MNHNS; CDR2 reads SASEGT. The CDR3 contains 15 residues. This CDR3 reads CAGTRTSTSYNEQFF. The CDR3 DNA follows: TGTGCCGGAACAAGGACTAGCACCTCCTACAATGAGCAGTTCTTC.

This clone was detected only once. J is TRBJ1-4 and V is TRBV5-5; D uncertain. The V gene's germline CDR1 is SGHKS and CDR2 YYEKEE (reference sequence). V was cut by 3 bases and J by 5 bases, with 11 bases left in between. The CDR3 spans 14 residues. For the CDR3, the DNA is TGTGCCAGCAGCTATACTCCGATGAATGAAAAACTGTTTTTT. Translation gives CASSYTPMNEKLFF.

V and J are TRBV11-3 and TRBJ2-5; 7 bases fit TRBD2. The CDR3 is 13 amino acids. Germline-derived CDR1 and CDR2 are SGHNT and YENEEA. V gave up 7 bases and J gave up 2 bases; unmatched junction bases: 4. The CDR3 nucleotides read TGTGCCAGCAACCTAGCGGCGCAAGAGACCCAGTACTTC. Protein: CASNLAAQETQYF.

This chain uses TRBV7-2 with TRBJ1-1; 9 bases are shared with TRBD1. CDR1 and CDR2 from the germline V gene are SGHTA and FQGNSA. V lost 5 bases, J lost 5 bases, and 9 bases stayed unmatched. This CDR3 contains 15 residues. CDR3 nucleotides: TGTGCCAGCAGCAGACAGGGGGAATTCAGGACTGAAGCTTTCTTT. This sequence encodes CASSRQGEFRTEAFF.

This chain joins TRBV2 and TRBJ1-5, with 7 bases lining up with TRBD1. V shed 6 bases and J 4 bases; nucleotides not matched to a gene: 6. CDR1 and CDR2 from the germline V gene are SNHLY and FYNNEI. CDR3 length equals 14 residues. The CDR3 is CASSSNRGNQPQHF. The DNA for the CDR3 is TGTGCCAGCAGCTCCAACAGGGGTAATCAGCCCCAGCATTTT.

This clone appeared a few times. The CDR3 nucleotides are TGTGCCAGCTTAAGCGGGGAAGGTACAGATACGCAGTATTTT. Protein sequence: CASLSGEGTDTQYF. The V call is TRBV2, the J call TRBJ2-3; the match to TRBD2 covers 7 bases. CDR1 is SNHLY and CDR2 is FYNNEI in the germline V gene. This CDR3 is 14 amino acids long. With V trimmed by 8 bases and J by 3 bases, 8 bases remained unmatched.

This clone was detected only a few times. The chain links TRBV9 to TRBJ1-1; 10 bases map to TRBD1. The V and J ends lost 3 bases and 1 base, in that order; junction bases with no gene match: 6. This CDR3 has 16 amino acids. Germline V lookup: CDR1 SGDLS, CDR2 YYNGEE. CDR3 DNA sequence: TGTGCCAGCAGCGCCTGGGACAGGGGTTGGAACACTGAAGCTTTCTTT. Protein product: CASSAWDRGWNTEAFF.

The chain recombines TRBV6-1 with TRBJ1-5, with no clear D. The CDR3 spans 14 residues. Germline assignment: CDR1 MNHNS and CDR2 SASEGT. V gave up 3 bases and J gave up 4 bases, with 10 bases separating them. The CDR3 DNA follows: TGTGCCAGCAGTGATTGGGGAGGTAATCAGCCCCAGCATTTT. This sequence encodes CASSDWGGNQPQHF.

This chain uses TRBV19 with TRBJ2-3, with 8 positions matching TRBD2. CDR3 length: 14 amino acids. Germline V gene data show CDR1 as LNHDA and CDR2 as SQIVND (reference sequence). V lost 3 bases to trimming and J lost 4 bases; unmatched junction nucleotides: 3. The CDR3 DNA is TGTGCCAGTAGTATGCTAGCGGGTTCAGATACGCAGTATTTT. Residues: CASSMLAGSDTQYF.

This clone has a handful of counts. J is TRBJ2-1 and V is TRBV28; a weak D match, TRBD2 (5 bases). The CDR3 runs 13 residues. The ends were cut back, 5 bases at V and 3 bases at J, with 8 bases in the middle. CDR1 MDHEN and CDR2 SYDVKM come from the germline V gene. The CDR3 coding sequence is TGTGCCAGCAGTCGGGCGGGCTACAATGAGCAGTTCTTC. It codes for CASSRAGYNEQFF. The full variable domain, rest sourced from reference TRBV28 and TRBJ2-1, is DVKVTQSSRYLVKRTGEKVFLECVQDMDHENMFWYRQDPGLGLRLIYFSYDVKMKEKGDIPEGYSVSREKKERFSLILESASTNQTSMYLCASSRAGYNEQFFGPGTRLTVL.

This clone was counted only a few times. This rearrangement joins TRBV4-2 to TRBJ2-1; 8 nucleotides match TRBD2. Germline-derived CDR1 and CDR2 are LGHNA and YNFKEQ. The CDR3 covers 18 residues. The J segment lost 1 base and the V segment lost 2 bases, leaving 10 bases of the junction unmatched. CDR3 amino acids: CASSQKRGGRFSYNEQFF. DNA of the CDR3: TGTGCCAGCAGCCAAAAAAGGGGCGGGAGGTTTTCCTACAATGAGCAGTTCTTC.

V usage is TRBV5-1 and J usage is TRBJ2-2; 15 bases map to TRBD2. With 0 bases clipped from V and 4 bases from J, the junction kept 4 bases outside the gene matches. Germline-derived CDR1 and CDR2 are SGHRS and YFSETQ. There are 18 residues in the CDR3. CDR3 coding DNA: TGCGCCAGCAGCTTGGGGGGACTAGCGGGAGGATCCACCGGGGAGCTGTTTTTT. This gives the protein CASSLGGLAGGSTGELFF.

The V gene is TRBV6-1, the J gene TRBJ1-2; 9 bases match TRBD1. J gave up 7 bases and V 4 bases, and 4 bases lay outside the gene matches. The germline CDR1 and CDR2 sequences are MNHNS and SASEGT. This CDR3 has 13 amino acids. This CDR3 is CASSATDRGGYTF. CDR3 nucleotides: TGTGCCAGCAGTGCCACGGACAGGGGTGGCTACACCTTC.

V is TRBV4-3 and J is TRBJ2-7; D remains unclear. V shed 0 bases and J shed 1 base, with 10 bases lying between them. The CDR3 length is 15 residues. Germline values: CDR1 LGHNA, CDR2 YSLEER. Here the CDR3 reads CASSQDYGRSYEQYF. For the CDR3, the DNA is TGCGCCAGCAGCCAAGATTATGGGCGTTCCTACGAGCAGTACTTC.

The J gene is TRBJ2-7, the V gene TRBV6-5; D may be TRBD2 (6 bases). Germline assignment: CDR1 MNHEY and CDR2 SVGAGI. The CDR3 runs to 15 residues. V gave up 0 bases and J gave up 1 base, with 10 bases separating them. CDR3: CASSYSPSASYEQYF. The CDR3 nucleotides are TGTGCCAGCAGTTACTCTCCTAGCGCTTCCTACGAGCAGTACTTC.